A selection of T cell receptor beta chains follows, all from one sample in a study of cytomegalovirus exposure and HLA in healthy donors. Only in-frame clones appear in the TCRdb table, and some are missing; sequencing was by immunoSEQ multiplex PCR. The sample yields some 200,000 clones, around nine tenths seen once. Sequenced: PBMCs. The receptors were gathered from a woman between 18 and 29 years old in good health and CMV-seronegative. CDR3s include the opening cysteine and the closing phenylalanine or tryptophan. The order of the fields is D gene, J gene, V gene, clone size, CDR3 DNA, CDR3 protein. The D gene is left open where the match is weak. Clone size is given for some rows only: seen once, a few or many times, or a class if the clone is expanded.

>-|TRBJ2-5|TRBV27|-
TGTGCCAGCAGTTTACAGGGGGGAGAGACCCAGTACTTC
CASSLQGGETQYF
>-|TRBJ2-2|TRBV27|-
TGTGCCAGCAGTTTTCCCCTCACCGGGGAGCTGTTTTTT
CASSFPLTGELFF
>-|TRBJ1-1|TRBV7-2|-
TGTGCCAGCAGCTTAGACAACAGGAACACTGAAGCTTTCTTT
CASSLDNRNTEAFF
>-|TRBJ2-7|TRBV5-6|-
TGTGCCAGCAGCGAGCAGGGTTCGGGCTCCTACGAGCAGTACTTC
CASSEQGSGSYEQYF
>TRBD1|TRBJ2-7|TRBV11-2|-
TGTGCCAGCAGCCCGTGGACAGGGGGGTACGAGCAGTACTTC
CASSPWTGGYEQYF
>-|TRBJ1-1|TRBV6-4|-
TGTGCCAGCAGACCCGCGGGGGGGGCGGACACTGAAGCTTTCTTT
CASRPAGGADTEAFF
>TRBD1|TRBJ1-2|TRBV27|-
TGTGCCAGCGGATCAGGGGGGCCTCCTCTTGGCTACACCTTC
CASGSGGPPLGYTF
>TRBD2|TRBJ2-3|TRBV6-1|few
TGTGCCAGTACGACTAGCGGAAACACAGATACGCAGTATTTT
CASTTSGNTDTQYF
>-|TRBJ1-6|TRBV27|-
TGTGCCAGCCGGCGGCAGGGTGGTGATTCACCCCTCCACTTT
CASRRQGGDSPLHF
>-|TRBJ1-2|TRBV6-5|-
TGTGCCAGCAGTGTTTATTCAACAGCTAACTATGGCTACACCTTC
CASSVYSTANYGYTF
>TRBD1|TRBJ2-2|TRBV2|-
TGTGCCAGCAGCCCGGGACAGATTAAATCCGGGGAGCTGTTTTTT
CASSPGQIKSGELFF
>TRBD1|TRBJ2-1|TRBV25-1|-
TGTGCCACTGGACAGGGGGCATTAAATGAGCAGTTCTTC
CATGQGALNEQFF
>-|TRBJ1-4|TRBV20-1|-
TGCAGTGCCCGAGGGCCCGAAAAACTGTTTTTT
CSARGPEKLFF
>TRBD2|TRBJ2-7|TRBV5-4|-
TGTGCCAGCAGCTTGGCTGCTCTAGCGGGGCGCGGGGGGCAGTACTTC
CASSLAALAGRGGQYF
>TRBD1|TRBJ1-3|TRBV5-1|-
TGCGCCAGCAGCTTTGACAGGGTTCGGAACACCATATATTTT
CASSFDRVRNTIYF
>TRBD1|TRBJ1-2|TRBV5-1|-
TGCGCCAGCAGCTTACCCGGGACAGGAGGTTCTAGCTACACCTTC
CASSLPGTGGSSYTF
>TRBD1|TRBJ1-3|TRBV28|once
TGTGCCAGCAGTTTTCCCACAGGGGGCGTCGGAAACACCATATATTTT
CASSFPTGGVGNTIYF
>-|TRBJ2-3|TRBV28|-
TGTGCCAGCAGTTTGGGCCTGGGGCAGTATTTT
CASSLGLGQYF
>-|TRBJ1-2|TRBV5-1|-
TGCGCCAGCAGCTCCTGGGGGGTAACCTACGGCTACACCTTC
CASSSWGVTYGYTF
>TRBD1|TRBJ1-1|TRBV9|-
TGTGCCAGCAGCCCCCGGACAGGAGAGAACACTGAAGCTTTCTTT
CASSPRTGENTEAFF
>-|TRBJ1-2|TRBV5-4|-
TGTGCCAGCAGCTTGTCAGGGAGGAACTATGGCTACACCTTC
CASSLSGRNYGYTF
>TRBD2|TRBJ2-1|TRBV30|-
TGTGCCAGTCCAAGGACTAGCGGGAGTTACAATGAGCAGTTCTTC
CASPRTSGSYNEQFF
>TRBD1|TRBJ2-7|TRBV7-2|-
TGTGCCAGCAGCCCCCAGGGGGCGTACGAGCAGTACTTC
CASSPQGAYEQYF
>-|TRBJ1-6|TRBV28|-
TGTGCCAGCAGTTTCCGATTGAGCTCCTATAATTCACCCCTCCACTTT
CASSFRLSSYNSPLHF
>TRBD2|TRBJ2-3|TRBV6-5|-
TGTGCCAGCAGAAACAGCGGGACGAGCACAGATACGCAGTATTTT
CASRNSGTSTDTQYF
>TRBD2|TRBJ2-7|TRBV9|-
TGTGCCAGCGCGACGCGGGAGGGCCCCTACGAGCAGTACTTC
CASATREGPYEQYF
>-|TRBJ1-1|TRBV28|-
TGTGCCAGCAGTGCAGGGTCGGGAGCTTTCTTT
CASSAGSGAFF
>-|TRBJ2-1|TRBV7-2|-
TGTGCCAGCAGCAAGGAAGGACTTTACTACAATGAGCAGTTCTTC
CASSKEGLYYNEQFF
>-|TRBJ2-3|TRBV11-2|once
TGTGCCAGCAGCTTAGTAATTCCGGTATTCACAGATACGCAGTATTTT
CASSLVIPVFTDTQYF
>-|TRBJ2-3|TRBV5-1|-
TGCGCCAGCAGCCTATCGTGGACTCGCACAGATACGCAGTATTTT
CASSLSWTRTDTQYF
>TRBD2|TRBJ2-1|TRBV11-3|-
TGTGCCAGCAGCTTAGAGTCTAGCGGGGGAAACAATGAGCAGTTCTTC
CASSLESSGGNNEQFF
>-|TRBJ2-2|TRBV30|once
TGTGCCTGGAACAGTAACACCGGGGAGCTGTTTTTT
CAWNSNTGELFF
>-|TRBJ1-3|TRBV5-1|few
TGCGCCAGCAGCGCGGGACGGGCTAGCTCTGGAAACACCATATATTTT
CASSAGRASSGNTIYF